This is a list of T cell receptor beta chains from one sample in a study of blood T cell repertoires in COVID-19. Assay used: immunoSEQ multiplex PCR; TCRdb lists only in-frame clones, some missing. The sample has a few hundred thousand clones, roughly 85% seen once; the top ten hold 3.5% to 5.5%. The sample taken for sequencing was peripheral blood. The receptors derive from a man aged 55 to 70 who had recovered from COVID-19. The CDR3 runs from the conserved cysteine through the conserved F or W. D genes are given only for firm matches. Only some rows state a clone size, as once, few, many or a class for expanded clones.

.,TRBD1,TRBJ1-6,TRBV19,CASSLGQGANNSPLHF,TGTGCCAGTAGTCTGGGACAGGGGGCGAATAATTCACCCCTCCACTTT
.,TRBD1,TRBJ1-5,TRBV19,CASIDRGKGSNQPQHF,TGTGCCAGTATAGACAGGGGGAAGGGAAGCAATCAGCCCCAGCATTTT
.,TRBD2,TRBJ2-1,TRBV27,CASKIRLAGADNEQFF,TGTGCCAGCAAAATAAGACTAGCGGGAGCCGACAATGAGCAGTTCTTC
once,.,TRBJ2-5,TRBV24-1,CATSDFGAAQYF,TGTGCCACCAGTGATTTTGGGGCGGCCCAGTACTTC
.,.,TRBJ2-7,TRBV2,CASSEGTGIEQYF,TGTGCCAGCAGTGAAGGGACGGGGATCGAGCAGTACTTC
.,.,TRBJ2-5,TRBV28,CASSLGGGRETQYF,TGTGCCAGCAGCCTGGGGGGGGGCAGAGAGACCCAGTACTTC
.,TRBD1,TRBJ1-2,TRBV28,CASSSQGTGVDGYTF,TGTGCCAGCAGTTCCCAGGGGACAGGGGTTGATGGCTACACCTTC
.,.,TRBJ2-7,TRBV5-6,CASRRTGSYEQYF,TGTGCCAGCAGGCGTACAGGCTCCTACGAGCAGTACTTC
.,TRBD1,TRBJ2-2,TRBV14,CASSPGQGFAGELFF,TGTGCCAGCAGCCCGGGACAGGGTTTTGCCGGGGAGCTGTTTTTT
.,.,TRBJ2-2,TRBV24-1,CATSDKQGMAVELFF,TGTGCCACCAGTGACAAACAGGGTATGGCGGTGGAGCTGTTTTTT
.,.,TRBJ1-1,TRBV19,CASSKLTGTEAFF,TGTGCCAGTAGTAAATTGACAGGCACTGAAGCTTTCTTT
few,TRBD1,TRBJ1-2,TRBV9,CASSSFGTGGGYTF,TGTGCCAGCAGCTCTTTCGGGACAGGGGGTGGCTACACCTTC
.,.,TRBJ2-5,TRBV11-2,CASSPLGEQGQETQYF,TGTGCCAGCAGCCCCCTGGGGGAACAGGGCCAAGAGACCCAGTACTTC
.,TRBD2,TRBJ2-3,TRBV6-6,CASSSTSGGPLDTQYF,TGTGCCAGCAGTTCGACTAGCGGGGGGCCACTGGATACGCAGTATTTT
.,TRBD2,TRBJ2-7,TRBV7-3,CASSLSGGQQYEQYF,TGTGCCAGCAGCTTAAGCGGGGGGCAACAATACGAGCAGTACTTC
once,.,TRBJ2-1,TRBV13,CASSFERLYNEQFF,TGTGCCAGCAGCTTCGAGCGGCTATACAATGAGCAGTTCTTC
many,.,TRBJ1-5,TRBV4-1,CASSQGEGWGQPQHF,TGCGCCAGCAGCCAAGGGGAGGGTTGGGGTCAGCCCCAGCATTTT
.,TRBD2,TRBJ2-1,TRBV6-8,CASRVAGGPYNEQFF,TGTGCCAGCAGAGTAGCGGGAGGGCCTTACAATGAGCAGTTCTTC
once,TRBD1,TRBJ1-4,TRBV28,CASRSGGYEKLFF,TGTGCCAGCAGGTCAGGGGGCTATGAAAAACTGTTTTTT
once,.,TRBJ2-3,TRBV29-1,CSVDGTHGDTQYF,TGCAGCGTTGACGGGACACACGGGGATACGCAGTATTTT
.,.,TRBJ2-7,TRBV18,CASSPLQAGDSYEQYF,TGTGCCAGCTCACCACTCCAGGCAGGTGACTCCTACGAGCAGTACTTC
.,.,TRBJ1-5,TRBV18,CASSPTDYSNQPQHF,TGTGCCAGCTCACCGACAGATTATAGCAATCAGCCCCAGCATTTT
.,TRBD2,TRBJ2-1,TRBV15,CATSGGGSNNEQFF,TGTGCCACCAGCGGCGGGGGTAGCAACAATGAGCAGTTCTTC
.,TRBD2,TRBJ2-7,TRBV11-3,CASSFATGTSGSTEQYF,TGTGCCAGCAGCTTCGCAACCGGGACTAGCGGGAGTACCGAGCAGTACTTC
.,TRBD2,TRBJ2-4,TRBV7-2,CASSFRGDIQYF,TGTGCCAGCAGCTTCCGGGGGGACATTCAGTACTTC
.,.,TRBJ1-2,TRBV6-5,CASSKRQDYGYTF,TGTGCCAGCAGCAAGAGACAGGACTATGGCTACACCTTC
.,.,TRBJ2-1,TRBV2,CASSPGLPDYDSSYNEQFF,TGTGCCAGCAGTCCGGGACTCCCCGACTACGATAGCTCCTACAATGAGCAGTTCTTC
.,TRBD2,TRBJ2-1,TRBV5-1,CASSLVGLAANEQFF,TGCGCCAGCAGCTTGGTGGGACTAGCGGCGAATGAGCAGTTCTTC
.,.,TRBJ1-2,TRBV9,CASSVNAGTAFYGYTF,TGTGCCAGCAGCGTTAATGCCGGGACTGCCTTCTATGGCTACACCTTC
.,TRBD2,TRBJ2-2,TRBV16,CASSQFGSGGTGELFF,TGTGCCAGCAGCCAATTTGGAAGCGGGGGGACCGGGGAGCTGTTTTTT
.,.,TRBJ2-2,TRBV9,CASSVHPTGELFF,TGTGCCAGCAGCGTCCATCCCACCGGGGAGCTGTTTTTT
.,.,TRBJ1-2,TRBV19,CASSRPNRRLNYGYTF,TGTGCCAGTAGTCGACCCAACAGGCGACTTAACTATGGCTACACCTTC
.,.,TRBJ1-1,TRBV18,CASSPLSTGVGTEAFF,TGTGCCAGCTCACCACTATCGACAGGCGTGGGCACTGAAGCTTTCTTT
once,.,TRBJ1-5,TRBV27,CASRKQGSAQPQHF,TGTGCCAGCAGGAAACAGGGATCTGCTCAGCCCCAGCATTTT
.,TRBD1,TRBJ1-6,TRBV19,CASSITGAYNSPLHF,TGTGCCAGTAGTATCACAGGGGCGTATAATTCACCCCTCCACTTT
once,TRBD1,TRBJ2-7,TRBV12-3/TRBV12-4,CASTTGTASEQYF,TGTGCCAGCACCACAGGGACAGCATCCGAGCAGTACTTC